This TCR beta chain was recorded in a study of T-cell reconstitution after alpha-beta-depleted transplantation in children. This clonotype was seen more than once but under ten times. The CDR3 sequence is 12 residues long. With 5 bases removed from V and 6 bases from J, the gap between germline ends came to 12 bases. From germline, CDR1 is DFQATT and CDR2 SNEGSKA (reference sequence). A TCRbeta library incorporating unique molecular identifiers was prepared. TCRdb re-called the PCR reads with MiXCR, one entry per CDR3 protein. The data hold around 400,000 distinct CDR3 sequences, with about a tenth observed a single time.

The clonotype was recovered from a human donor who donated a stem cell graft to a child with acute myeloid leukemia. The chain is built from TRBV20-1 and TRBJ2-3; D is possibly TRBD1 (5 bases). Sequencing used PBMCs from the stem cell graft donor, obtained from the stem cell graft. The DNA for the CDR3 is TGCAGTGCTGACGCAGGGCAGGATACGCAGTATTTT. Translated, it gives CSADAGQDTQYF.